The 13 T cell receptor beta chains in this list originate from one sample, sequenced in a study of blood T cell repertoires in COVID-19. Produced via immunoSEQ multiplex PCR; TCRdb's table is partial and in-frame only. The sample shows around 250,000 clones, roughly 84% of them seen only once. The material sequenced was peripheral blood. These receptors were taken from a woman aged 40 to 50 who had recovered from COVID-19.

The chain is built from TRBV11-2 and TRBJ1-4; D is unresolved. V lost 4 bases and J 0 bases, leaving 15 bases between the germline ends. The CDR3 is made up of 17 amino acids. The V gene's germline CDR1 is SGHAT and CDR2 FQNNGV. CDR3 nucleotides: TGTGCCAGCAGCTCCTTAGCGTGGGAAGCAACTAATGAAAAACTGTTTTTT. As protein: CASSSLAWEATNEKLFF.

The chain joins TRBV29-1 to TRBJ2-1; perhaps TRBD2 as D (5 bases). V was shortened by 8 bases and J by 3 bases, with 8 bases between the two germline ends. CDR3 size: 11 residues. Looked up from germline, CDR1 is SQVTM and CDR2 is ANQGSEA. The chain's CDR3 is CSTRVYNEQFF. The CDR3 DNA sequence: TGCAGCACTAGGGTCTACAATGAGCAGTTCTTC.

This clone was recorded once. The gene calls are TRBV5-6 and TRBJ2-3, with 8 bases lining up with TRBD1. The junction had 13 bases not matched to a gene; V was cut back by 6 bases and J by 13 bases. This CDR3 has 13 residues. The V gene's germline CDR1 is SGHDT and CDR2 YYEEEE. Written as DNA, the CDR3 is TGTGCCAGCACCACGGGGAGGACAGGGCTGGAGTATTTT. Translating gives CASTTGRTGLEYF.

This sequence joins TRBV11-3 and TRBJ2-5; 8 bases line up with TRBD2. The CDR3 contains 14 residues. The ends lost 5 bases at V and 6 bases at J; junction bases unmatched: 8. Germline V CDR1 and CDR2: SGHNT, YENEEA. CDR3 sequence (DNA): TGTGCCAGCAGCCCCCATGGACTAGCCCAGACCCAGTACTTC. Its translation is CASSPHGLAQTQYF.

The chain recombines TRBV28 with TRBJ1-6, with no clear D. There are 12 residues in the CDR3. Germline V gene sequence: CDR1 MDHEN, CDR2 SYDVKM. V was clipped by 7 bases and J by 6 bases, with 7 bases between them. CDR3 nucleotide sequence: TGTGCCAGCACCCTCCCTAATTCACCCCTCCACTTT. This gives the protein CASTLPNSPLHF.

V and J are TRBV7-9 and TRBJ1-5; D not resolved. The V and J ends lost 2 bases and 7 bases respectively, with 6 bases between them. The CDR3 spans 12 residues. Germline CDR1 SEHNR, CDR2 FQNEAQ (reference sequence). Written as DNA, the CDR3 is TGTGCCAGCAGCTTACGGGAGCAGCCCCAGCATTTT. It codes for CASSLREQPQHF.

CDR3 region: CATSRTTRTDTQYF. The CDR3 nucleotides are TGTGCCACCAGCAGGACGACACGCACAGATACGCAGTATTTT. The chain has TRBV15 and TRBJ2-3, with D hard to call. CDR1 is LNHNV and CDR2 is YYDKDF in the germline V gene (reference sequence). The V end was cut by 3 bases, the J end by 1 base, with 8 bases between. CDR3 size: 14 residues.

This chain connects TRBV5-1 to TRBJ2-7; 11 nucleotides match TRBD2. The CDR3 sequence is 15 residues long. Germline assignment: CDR1 SGHRS and CDR2 YFSETQ. Trimming took 0 bases from V and 3 from J; bases not matched to a gene: 2. CDR3: CASSLAGTSGYEQYF. CDR3 sequence (DNA): TGCGCCAGCAGCTTGGCCGGGACTAGCGGCTACGAGCAGTACTTC.

V gene TRBV20-1 combines with J gene TRBJ2-5; TRBD1 is a possible D gene (6 bases). V was clipped by 7 bases and J by 2 bases, with 8 bases between them. The CDR3 totals 11 residues. The germline CDR1 and CDR2 sequences are DFQATT and SNEGSKA (reference sequence). CDR3 nucleotides: TGCAGTGAACAGGGACAAGAGACCCAGTACTTC. Its protein is CSEQGQETQYF.

The chain joins TRBV4-1 to TRBJ1-6; 10 bases line up with TRBD1. There are 18 residues in the CDR3. With V trimmed by 3 bases and J by 7 bases, 12 bases remained unmatched. The germline V gene has CDR1 MGHRA and CDR2 YSYEKL. The CDR3 nucleotides read TGCGCCAGCAGCCATCGCCCGGTGACAGGGGGCCTAAATTCACCCCTCCACTTT. Translation: CASSHRPVTGGLNSPLHF.

The V gene is TRBV6-5, the J gene TRBJ2-7, with 7 bases lining up with TRBD2. V shed 4 bases and J 3 bases; nucleotides not matched to a gene: 6. There are 14 residues in the CDR3. Germline V CDR1 and CDR2: MNHEY, SVGAGI. The CDR3 loop reads CASSSQRGGYEQYF. The CDR3 DNA follows: TGTGCCAGCAGTTCCCAACGCGGGGGCTACGAGCAGTACTTC.

The V and J genes are TRBV7-9 and TRBJ2-1; D gene unclear. Germline CDR1 and CDR2: SEHNR and FQNEAQ (reference sequence). The CDR3 runs 14 residues. Trimming cost V 1 base and J 9 bases, with 13 bases left between them. The DNA of the CDR3 is TGTGCCAGCAGCTTAGACTTTGTTACGGTTGAGCAGTTCTTC. Its translation: CASSLDFVTVEQFF. Variable domain in full (rest from reference TRBV7-9 and TRBJ2-1): DTGVSQNPRHKITKRGQNVTFRCDPISEHNRLYWYRQTLGQGPEFLTYFQNEAQLEKSRLLSDRFSAERPKGSFSTLEIQRTEQGDSAMYLCASSLDFVTVEQFFGPGTRLTVL.

The chain has TRBV28 and TRBJ1-1; D ambiguous. With 4 bases removed from V and 1 base from J, the gap between germline ends came to 4 bases. CDR3 length: 12 residues. Germline V CDR1 and CDR2: MDHEN, SYDVKM. In nucleotides, the CDR3 is TGTGCCAGCAGTTGGGCGAACACTGAAGCTTTCTTT. Translation: CASSWANTEAFF.